This paragraph covers one TCR beta chain sequence. The antigen is unknown. The data were taken from a study of shared clonotypes between healthy human individuals. Study-wide results and caveats: In this cohort, only blood was sampled, and tissue repertoires likely differ. Among the subsets, naive ones generally showed larger estimated richness than memory ones.

Germline CDR1 is MNHEY and CDR2 is SVGAGI. The V segment lost 8 bases and the J segment 6 bases; nucleotides outside the gene matches: 4. This CDR3 comprises 13 residues. Genomic DNA from each subset was divided evenly over several immunoSEQ plates. Profiling relied on immunoSEQ multiplex PCR, and the TCRdb table lists in-frame clones only, not all of them. The top ten clones hold about 0.4% of a sample with over a million clones, approximately 98% of them seen once. Both subsets, CD45RA+ naive and CD45RA-negative memory, were split from the CD4+ cells. V gene TRBV6-5 combines with J gene TRBJ2-2; the match to TRBD1 covers 9 bases. Material for sequencing was naive CD4+ T cells sorted from blood. Described subset: CD45RA+ positively selected. This receptor was identified in a man aged 25 to 40 in good health. The CDR3 reads CASLGQGAGELFF. The CDR3 region has the DNA TGTGCCAGCCTGGGACAGGGCGCCGGGGAGCTGTTTTTT.